Below are 22 T cell receptor beta chains sequenced from a single sample in a study of T cell clones after liver transplantation (dated by TCRdb to between 2017 and 2020). The library was generated by the immunoSEQ multiplex PCR assay. TCRdb stores this immuneACCESS table with in-frame sequences only. Part of the clones is absent; in the studies checked, under half of the shortfall reflects unresolved V genes, and no reason is known for the rest. The sample yields 65,000 to 85,000 clones; 80% to 90% were counted once. Jointly, the top ten make up about 2% of the sample. The material sequenced was CD4+ T cells from blood, taken around 50 months after liver transplant. Source of these receptors: a human patient who received a liver transplant. Some T cells may derive from the graft donor when a transplant has been performed.

As for this clone: One junction end does not reproduce the germline sequence, and a read error may be involved. The chain joins TRBV10-3 to TRBJ2-5; D gene uncertain. The CDR3 contains 14 residues. Germline V gives CDR1 ENHRY, CDR2 SYGVKD. CDR3 in amino acids: CAISEKVPQGTQYF. The CDR3 DNA is TGTGCCATCAGTGAGAAGGTCCCTCAAGGGACCCAGTACTTC.

The chain couples TRBV5-4 to TRBJ2-2, with a tentative D call TRBD1 (6 bases). This CDR3 is 15 amino acids long. V was trimmed by 3 bases and J by 3 bases, leaving 12 bases between them. CDR1 and CDR2 from the germline V gene are SGHNT and YYREEE (reference sequence). CDR3 sequence reads: CASSSGHTYTGELFF. CDR3 nucleotides: TGTGCCAGCAGCTCGGGACACACTTACACCGGGGAGCTGTTTTTT.

The chain carries TRBV6-1 and TRBJ2-7; no clear D gene. Germline V gene sequence: CDR1 MNHNS, CDR2 SASEGT. The CDR3 is 11 amino acids. The V gene lost 6 bases and the J gene lost 6 bases, with 9 bases spanning the gap. CDR3 region: CASREILEQYF. The CDR3 DNA sequence: TGTGCCAGCAGAGAGATTCTCGAGCAGTACTTC.

The chain carries TRBV18 and TRBJ1-1; tentatively, D is TRBD1 (5 bases). This CDR3 has 12 amino acids. V was cut by 3 bases and J by 5 bases, with 7 bases left in between. Germline V gene data show CDR1 as KGHSH and CDR2 as LQKENI. Written as DNA, the CDR3 is TGTGCCAGCTCACCTGGACAAACTGAAGCTTTCTTT. Translation: CASSPGQTEAFF.

The chain couples TRBV4-3 to TRBJ2-2, with D hard to call. The V end was cut by 1 base, the J end by 2 bases, with 11 bases between. Per germline, CDR1 LGHNA and CDR2 YSLEER. The CDR3 runs to 16 residues. In nucleotides, the CDR3 is TGCGCCAGCAGCCAAGCTCCCGACGGAAACACCGGGGAGCTGTTTTTT. Its protein product is CASSQAPDGNTGELFF.

The chain is built from TRBV2 and TRBJ1-4; no clear D. Germline V gene lookup returns CDR1 SNHLY and CDR2 FYNNEI. Deletions cut 6 bases from V and 6 bases from J, with 14 bases between. The length of the CDR3 is 14 residues. The CDR3 reads CASRGPPLYEKLFF. As DNA, the CDR3 is TGTGCCAGCAGAGGGCCCCCACTTTATGAAAAACTGTTTTTT.

The V call is TRBV4-1, the J call TRBJ1-2; 7 nucleotides line up with TRBD1. This CDR3 contains 15 residues. Trimming removed 4 bases from V and 5 bases from J; junction bases left unmatched: 10. From germline, CDR1 is MGHRA and CDR2 YSYEKL. CDR3 nucleotides: TGCGCCAGCAGCCTTAGAGGGACAGATCTTTATGGCTACACCTTC. It codes for CASSLRGTDLYGYTF.

V is TRBV7-9 and J is TRBJ1-1, with D unresolved. The germline V and J ends were trimmed by 1 base and 1 base, with 10 bases remaining between them. The germline V gene has CDR1 SEHNR and CDR2 FQNEAQ (reference sequence). This CDR3 has 15 amino acids. In DNA form, the CDR3 reads TGTGCCAGCAGCTTAGGGATAGAGAAGAACACTGAAGCTTTCTTT. Translation: CASSLGIEKNTEAFF.

This clone was counted once. The chain carries TRBV6-4 and TRBJ1-2; TRBD1 aligns across 7 bases. This CDR3 spans 14 amino acids. CDR1 MRHNA and CDR2 SNTAGT come from the germline V gene. After removal of 4 bases from V and 7 bases from J, the junction contained 9 bases not matched to a gene. The CDR3 loop reads CASSAKTGKGGYTF. The CDR3 DNA is TGTGCCAGCAGTGCAAAGACAGGGAAGGGTGGCTACACCTTC.

In its sample, this clone was seen a few times. The J gene is TRBJ2-5, the V gene TRBV15; maybe TRBD2 (6 bases). The CDR3 totals 15 residues. Per the germline V gene, CDR1 is LNHNV and CDR2 is YYDKDF (reference sequence). Trimming stripped 4 bases from V and 13 bases from J, with 25 bases between. CDR3 bases: TGTGCCACCAGCACCTCGGGAGCGAGAGACCGTCCTCTGTACTTC. Its translation is CATSTSGARDRPLYF.

The chain recombines TRBV27 with TRBJ1-1; perhaps TRBD1 as D (6 bases). The germline V gene has CDR1 MNHEY and CDR2 SMNVEV (reference sequence). Trimming took off 6 bases at V and 0 bases at J, with 14 bases between the two ends. The CDR3 totals 15 residues. CDR3 sequence: CASRGRTVMNTEAFF. The CDR3 DNA follows: TGTGCCAGCAGGGGTAGGACAGTCATGAACACTGAAGCTTTCTTT.

This clone was counted once. V is TRBV14 and J is TRBJ2-7; TRBD2 is a possible D gene (6 bases). The CDR3 runs 16 residues. The germline V gene encodes CDR1 SGHDN and CDR2 FVKESK. The V and J ends lost 1 base and 2 bases respectively, with 15 bases between them. The CDR3 region has the DNA TGTGCCAGCAGCCAAGGCGGGACCCTTAAAGCCTACGAGCAGTACTTC. This codes for CASSQGGTLKAYEQYF.

This clone has a single count. The rearrangement joins TRBV5-4 to TRBJ2-2; no definite D call. Trimming removed 4 bases at V and 6 bases at J, with 7 bases between. The CDR3 spans 12 residues. Germline CDR1 SGHNT, CDR2 YYREEE (reference sequence). The CDR3 nucleotides are TGTGCCAGCAGCCCCGGCGCCGGGGAGCTGTTTTTT. Amino acids: CASSPGAGELFF.

This chain connects TRBV2 to TRBJ1-5; D gene ambiguous. Deletions cut 6 bases from V and 0 bases from J, with 9 bases between. The CDR3 extends over 14 amino acids. In germline, CDR1 is SNHLY, CDR2 FYNNEI. CDR3 amino acids: CASSYIDSNQPQHF. Here the CDR3 DNA reads TGTGCCAGCAGCTACATAGATAGCAATCAGCCCCAGCATTTT.

The V gene is TRBV5-1, the J gene TRBJ1-1; no definite D call. The germline V and J ends were trimmed by 3 bases and 1 base, with 13 bases remaining between them. This CDR3 has 15 amino acids. CDR1 SGHRS and CDR2 YFSETQ come from the germline V gene. Here the CDR3 DNA reads TGCGCCAGCAGCTGGGGTATGAGAGCGAACACTGAAGCTTTCTTT. Translation: CASSWGMRANTEAFF.

V usage is TRBV12-5 and J usage is TRBJ1-2; D uncertain. Trimming pared 0 bases from V and 1 base from J, leaving 6 bases between. The CDR3 covers 14 residues. Per germline, CDR1 LGHNT and CDR2 FRNRAP. CDR3 amino acids: CASGLVPLNYGYTF. In nucleotides, the CDR3 is TGTGCTAGTGGTTTGGTACCCCTTAACTATGGCTACACCTTC.

The chain combines TRBV6-6 with TRBJ2-7; a weak D match, TRBD2 (6 bases). The CDR3 loop spans 13 amino acids. V was cut by 6 bases and J by 4 bases, with 13 bases left in between. The germline CDR1 and CDR2 sequences are MNHNY and SVGAGI (reference sequence). The CDR3 reads CASRAGTTYEQYF. In DNA, the CDR3 is TGTGCCAGCAGGGCGGGGACGACGTACGAGCAGTACTTC.

V usage is TRBV27 and J usage is TRBJ2-7; 12 bases map to TRBD2. From germline, CDR1 is MNHEY and CDR2 SMNVEV (reference sequence). This CDR3 spans 15 amino acids. J lost 8 bases, V lost 3 bases, and 8 bases had no gene match. The CDR3 sequence: CASSLGGLAGGKQYF. In nucleotides, the CDR3 is TGTGCCAGCAGTTTGGGCGGGCTAGCGGGGGGGAAGCAGTACTTC.

V gene TRBV4-3 combines with J gene TRBJ2-5; D is perhaps TRBD2 (6 bases). The CDR3 totals 16 residues. CDR1 is LGHNA and CDR2 is YSLEER in the germline V gene. V lost 1 base and J lost 1, with 13 bases in between. The CDR3 sequence: CASSQGGVSIQETQYF. The CDR3 coding sequence is TGCGCCAGCAGCCAAGGGGGGGTCTCGATCCAAGAGACCCAGTACTTC.

V usage is TRBV27 and J usage is TRBJ1-2, with a tentative D call TRBD1 (5 bases). The ends were cut back, 7 bases at V and 1 base at J, with 10 bases in the middle. Germline lookup yields CDR1 MNHEY and CDR2 SMNVEV (reference sequence). The CDR3 loop spans 13 amino acids. CDR3 bases: TGTGCCAGCACCTCACAGGATAACTATGGCTACACCTTC. Its translation: CASTSQDNYGYTF.

The chain is built from TRBV5-6 and TRBJ2-7, with 11 bases identical to TRBD1. Germline V gene data show CDR1 as SGHDT and CDR2 as YYEEEE. V trimming: 0 bases; J trimming: 4 bases; junction bases outside the gene matches: 6. The CDR3 consists of 16 residues. CDR3 nucleotide sequence: TGTGCCAGCAGCTTGGTGGGGACAGGGGGTGTGTACGAGCAGTACTTC. Encoded protein: CASSLVGTGGVYEQYF.

The rearrangement uses TRBV30 and TRBJ2-1; 8 nucleotides align to TRBD2. This CDR3 comprises 13 residues. Germline values: CDR1 GTSNPN, CDR2 SVGIG (reference sequence). The V gene end was trimmed by 4 bases and the J gene end by 6 bases; junction bases not matched to a gene: 5. The CDR3 DNA is TGTGCCTGGACCCCCGCGGGAGGCAATGAGCAGTTCTTC. Its protein product is CAWTPAGGNEQFF.